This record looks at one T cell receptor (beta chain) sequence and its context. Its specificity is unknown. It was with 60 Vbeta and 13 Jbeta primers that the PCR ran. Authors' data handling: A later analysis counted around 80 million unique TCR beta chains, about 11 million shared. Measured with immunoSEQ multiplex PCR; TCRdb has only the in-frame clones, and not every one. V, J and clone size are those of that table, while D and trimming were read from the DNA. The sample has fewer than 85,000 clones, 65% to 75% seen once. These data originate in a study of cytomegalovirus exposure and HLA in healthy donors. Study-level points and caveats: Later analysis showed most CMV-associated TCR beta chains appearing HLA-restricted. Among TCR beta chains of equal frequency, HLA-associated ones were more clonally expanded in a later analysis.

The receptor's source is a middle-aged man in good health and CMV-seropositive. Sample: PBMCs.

In DNA form, the CDR3 reads TGTGCCAGCAGTAGGACAGGACCCTACAATGAGCAGTTCTTC. It yields the protein CASSRTGPYNEQFF. The chain joins TRBV2 to TRBJ2-1, with 7 bases fitting TRBD1. Germline CDR1 reads SNHLY; CDR2 reads FYNNEI. The CDR3 spans 14 residues. After removal of 5 bases from V and 2 bases from J, the junction contained 3 bases not matched to a gene.